Listed below are T cell receptor beta chains from one sample, sequenced in a study of blood T cell repertoires in COVID-19. The method was immunoSEQ multiplex PCR; TCRdb's version includes in-frame clones alone and lacks a portion of them. The table includes about 220,000 clones, about 79% detected once. Sequences were obtained from peripheral blood. The receptor set was obtained from a man between 50 and 59 years old with active or convalescent COVID-19. Each CDR3 is given with its conserved first and last residue. A D gene is named only where the DNA matches it firmly.

TRBV6-2/TRBV6-3	TRBJ1-5	NA	CASSYSAPGNSNQPQHF	TGTGCCAGCAGTTACTCGGCCCCGGGTAATAGCAATCAGCCCCAGCATTTT
TRBV10-3	TRBJ1-6	NA	CAISPVDSPLHF	TGTGCCATCAGTCCGGTTGATTCACCCCTCCACTTT
TRBV4-1	TRBJ1-1	TRBD1	CASREADRGWTEAFF	TGCGCCAGCAGGGAAGCGGACAGGGGGTGGACTGAAGCTTTCTTT
TRBV27	TRBJ2-1	NA	CATGSYNEQFF	TGTGCCACCGGGAGTTACAATGAGCAGTTCTTC
TRBV19	TRBJ2-3	NA	CASSGRGIDTQYF	TGTGCCAGTAGTGGCAGGGGAATAGATACGCAGTATTTT
TRBV9	TRBJ1-6	TRBD1	CASSSTGQGAYNSPLHF	TGTGCCAGCAGCTCAACCGGACAGGGGGCCTATAATTCACCCCTCCACTTT
TRBV4-2	TRBJ2-5	NA	CASSQAGLTTMETQYF	TGTGCCAGCAGCCAAGCAGGACTAACCACGATGGAGACCCAGTACTTC
TRBV5-1	TRBJ2-5	NA	CASSAGSTLQETQYF	TGCGCCAGCAGCGCGGGCTCGACCCTTCAAGAGACCCAGTACTTC
TRBV7-9	TRBJ1-2	TRBD1	CASSAGQGVEGYTF	TGTGCCAGCAGCGCTGGACAGGGCGTTGAGGGCTACACCTTC
TRBV9	TRBJ1-2	NA	CASSVGLGGQGRGYTF	TGTGCCAGCAGCGTAGGCCTCGGAGGGCAGGGTCGAGGCTACACCTTC
TRBV5-4	TRBJ1-1	TRBD1	CASSSGTGGLTEAFF	TGTGCCAGCAGCTCCGGGACAGGGGGGTTGACTGAAGCTTTCTTT
TRBV2	TRBJ1-1	NA	CASSRIRGGGNTEAFF	TGTGCCAGCAGCCGCATACGAGGGGGGGGGAACACTGAAGCTTTCTTT
TRBV18	TRBJ1-4	TRBD1	CASSPPGQSNEKLFF	TGTGCCAGCTCACCACCGGGACAGTCTAATGAAAAACTGTTTTTT
TRBV10-3	TRBJ2-2	TRBD1	CAISGRDSTGELFF	TGTGCCATCAGCGGCCGGGACAGCACCGGGGAGCTGTTTTTT